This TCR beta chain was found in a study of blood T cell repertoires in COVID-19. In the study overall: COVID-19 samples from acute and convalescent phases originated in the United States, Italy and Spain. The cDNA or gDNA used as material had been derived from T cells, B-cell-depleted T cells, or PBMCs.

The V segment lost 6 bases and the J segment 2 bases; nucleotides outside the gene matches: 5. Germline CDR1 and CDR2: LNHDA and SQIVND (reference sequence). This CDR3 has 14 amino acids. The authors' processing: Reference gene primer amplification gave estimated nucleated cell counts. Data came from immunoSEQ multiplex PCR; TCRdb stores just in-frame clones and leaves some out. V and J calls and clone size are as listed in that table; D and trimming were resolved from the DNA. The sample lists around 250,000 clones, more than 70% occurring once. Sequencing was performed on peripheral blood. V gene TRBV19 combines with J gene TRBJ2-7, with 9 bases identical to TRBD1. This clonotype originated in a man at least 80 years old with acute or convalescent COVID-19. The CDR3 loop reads CASSHGTGPYEQYF. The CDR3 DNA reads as TGTGCCAGTAGCCACGGGACAGGGCCCTACGAGCAGTACTTC.